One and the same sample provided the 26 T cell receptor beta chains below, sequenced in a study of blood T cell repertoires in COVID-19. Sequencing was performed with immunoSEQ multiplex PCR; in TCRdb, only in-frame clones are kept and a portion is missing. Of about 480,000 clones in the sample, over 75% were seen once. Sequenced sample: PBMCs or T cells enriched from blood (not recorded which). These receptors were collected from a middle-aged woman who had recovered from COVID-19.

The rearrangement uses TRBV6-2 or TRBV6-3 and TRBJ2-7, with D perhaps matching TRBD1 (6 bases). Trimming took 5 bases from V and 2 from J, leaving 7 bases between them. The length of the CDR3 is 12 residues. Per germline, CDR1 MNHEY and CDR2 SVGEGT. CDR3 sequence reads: CASSRQAYEQYF. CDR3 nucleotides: TGTGCCAGCAGTCGACAGGCCTACGAGCAGTACTTC.

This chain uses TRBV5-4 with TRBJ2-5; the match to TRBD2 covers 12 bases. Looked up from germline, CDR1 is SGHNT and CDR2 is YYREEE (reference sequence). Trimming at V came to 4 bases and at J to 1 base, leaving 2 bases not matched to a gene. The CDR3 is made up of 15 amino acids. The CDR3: CASSPGLAGQETQYF. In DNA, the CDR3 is TGTGCCAGCAGCCCGGGACTAGCGGGCCAAGAGACCCAGTACTTC. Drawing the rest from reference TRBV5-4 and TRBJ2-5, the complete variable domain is ETGVTQSPTHLIKTRGQQVTLRCSSQSGHNTVSWYQQALGQGPQFIFQYYREEENGRGNFPPRFSGLQFPNYSSELNVNALELDDSALYLCASSPGLAGQETQYFGPGTRLLVL.

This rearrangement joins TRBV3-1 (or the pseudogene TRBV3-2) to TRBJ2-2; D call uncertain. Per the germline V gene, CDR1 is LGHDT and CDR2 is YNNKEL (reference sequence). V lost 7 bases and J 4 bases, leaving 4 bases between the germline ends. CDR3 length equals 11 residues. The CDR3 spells CASTFTGELFF. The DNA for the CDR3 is TGTGCCAGCACTTTCACCGGGGAGCTGTTTTTT.

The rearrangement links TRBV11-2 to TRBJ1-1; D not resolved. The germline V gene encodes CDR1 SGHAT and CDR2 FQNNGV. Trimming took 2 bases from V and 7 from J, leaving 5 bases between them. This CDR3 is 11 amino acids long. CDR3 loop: CASSLTGEAFF. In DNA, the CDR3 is TGTGCCAGCAGCTTAACGGGTGAAGCTTTCTTT. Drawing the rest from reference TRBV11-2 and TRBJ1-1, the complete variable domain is EAGVAQSPRYKIIEKRQSVAFWCNPISGHATLYWYQQILGQGPKLLIQFQNNGVVDDSQLPKDRFSAERLKGVDSTLKIQPAKLEDSAVYLCASSLTGEAFFGQGTRLTVV.

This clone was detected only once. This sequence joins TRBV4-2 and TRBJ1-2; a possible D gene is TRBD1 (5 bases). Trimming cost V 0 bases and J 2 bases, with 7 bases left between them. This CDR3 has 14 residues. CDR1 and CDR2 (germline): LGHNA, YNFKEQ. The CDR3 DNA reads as TGTGCCAGCAGCCAAGAGAAGGGGAACTATGGCTACACCTTC. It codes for CASSQEKGNYGYTF.

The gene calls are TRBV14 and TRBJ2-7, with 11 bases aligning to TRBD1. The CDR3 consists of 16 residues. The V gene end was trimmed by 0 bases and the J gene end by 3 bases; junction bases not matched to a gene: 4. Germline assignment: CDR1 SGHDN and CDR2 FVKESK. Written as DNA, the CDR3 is TGTGCCAGCAGCCAAGATCCCGGGACAGGGGGCTACGAGCAGTACTTC. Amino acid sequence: CASSQDPGTGGYEQYF. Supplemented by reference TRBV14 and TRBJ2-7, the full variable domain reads EAGVTQFPSHSVIEKGQTVTLRCDPISGHDNLYWYRRVMGKEIKFLLHFVKESKQDESGMPNNRFLAERTGGTYSTLKVQPAELEDSGVYFCASSQDPGTGGYEQYFGPGTRLTVT.

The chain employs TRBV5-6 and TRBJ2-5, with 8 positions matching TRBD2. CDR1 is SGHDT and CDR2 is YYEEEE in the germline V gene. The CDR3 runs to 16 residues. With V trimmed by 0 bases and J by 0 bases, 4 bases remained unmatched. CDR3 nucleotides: TGTGCCAGCAGCTTGGTTAGCGGGACGTACCAAGAGACCCAGTACTTC. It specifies CASSLVSGTYQETQYF.

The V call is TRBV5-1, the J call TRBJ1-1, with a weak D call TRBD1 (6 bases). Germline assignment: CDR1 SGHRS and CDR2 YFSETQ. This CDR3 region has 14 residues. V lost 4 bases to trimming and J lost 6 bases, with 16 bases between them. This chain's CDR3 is CASSATGSLPEAFF. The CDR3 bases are TGCGCCAGCAGCGCCACAGGGAGCTTACCTGAAGCTTTCTTT.

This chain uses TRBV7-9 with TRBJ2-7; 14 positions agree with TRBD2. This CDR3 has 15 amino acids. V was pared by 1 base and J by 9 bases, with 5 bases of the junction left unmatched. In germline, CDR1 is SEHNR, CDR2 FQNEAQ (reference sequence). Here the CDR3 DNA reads TGTGCCAGCAGCTTAGTAGGGACTAGCGGGAGCGTGCAGTACTTC. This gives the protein CASSLVGTSGSVQYF. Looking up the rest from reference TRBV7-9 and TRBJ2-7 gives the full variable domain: DTGVSQNPRHKITKRGQNVTFRCDPISEHNRLYWYRQTLGQGPEFLTYFQNEAQLEKSRLLSDRFSAERPKGSFSTLEIQRTEQGDSAMYLCASSLVGTSGSVQYFGPGTRLTVT.

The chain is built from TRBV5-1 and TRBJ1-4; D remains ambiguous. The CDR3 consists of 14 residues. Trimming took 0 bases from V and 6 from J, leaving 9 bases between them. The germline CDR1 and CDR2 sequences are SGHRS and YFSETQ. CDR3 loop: CASSLVPVDEKLFF. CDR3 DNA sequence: TGCGCCAGCAGCTTGGTCCCAGTGGATGAAAAACTGTTTTTT.

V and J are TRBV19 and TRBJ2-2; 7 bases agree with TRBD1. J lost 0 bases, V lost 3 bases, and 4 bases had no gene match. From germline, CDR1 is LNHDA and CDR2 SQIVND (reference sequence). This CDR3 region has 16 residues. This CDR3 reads CASSMGTGANTGELFF. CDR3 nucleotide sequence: TGTGCCAGTAGTATGGGTACAGGGGCGAACACCGGGGAGCTGTTTTTT.

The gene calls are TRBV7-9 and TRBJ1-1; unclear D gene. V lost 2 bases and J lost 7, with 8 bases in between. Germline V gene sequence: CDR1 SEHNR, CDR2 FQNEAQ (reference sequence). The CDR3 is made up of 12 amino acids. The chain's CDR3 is CASSLSAVEAFF. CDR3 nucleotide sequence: TGTGCCAGCAGCTTATCAGCGGTTGAAGCTTTCTTT. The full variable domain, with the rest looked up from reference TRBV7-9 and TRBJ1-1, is DTGVSQNPRHKITKRGQNVTFRCDPISEHNRLYWYRQTLGQGPEFLTYFQNEAQLEKSRLLSDRFSAERPKGSFSTLEIQRTEQGDSAMYLCASSLSAVEAFFGQGTRLTVV.

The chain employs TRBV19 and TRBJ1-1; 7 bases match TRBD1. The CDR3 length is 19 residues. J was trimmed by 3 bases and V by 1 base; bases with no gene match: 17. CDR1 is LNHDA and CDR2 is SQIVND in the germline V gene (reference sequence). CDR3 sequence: CASSIAQTPRGRMDTEAFF. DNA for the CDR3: TGTGCCAGTAGTATAGCCCAAACTCCTAGGGGGCGCATGGACACTGAAGCTTTCTTT.

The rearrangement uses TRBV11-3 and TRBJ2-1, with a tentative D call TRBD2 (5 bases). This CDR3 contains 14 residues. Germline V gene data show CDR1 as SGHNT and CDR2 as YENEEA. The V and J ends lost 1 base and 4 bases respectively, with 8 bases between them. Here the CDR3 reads CASSLATRYNEQFF. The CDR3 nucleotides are TGTGCCAGCAGCTTAGCCACTAGATACAATGAGCAGTTCTTC.

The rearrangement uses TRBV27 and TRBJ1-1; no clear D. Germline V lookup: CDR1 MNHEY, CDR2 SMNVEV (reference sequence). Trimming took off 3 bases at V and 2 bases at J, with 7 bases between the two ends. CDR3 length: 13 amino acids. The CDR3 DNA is TGTGCCAGCAGTTTTCTCCCCAACACTGAAGCTTTCTTT. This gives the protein CASSFLPNTEAFF.

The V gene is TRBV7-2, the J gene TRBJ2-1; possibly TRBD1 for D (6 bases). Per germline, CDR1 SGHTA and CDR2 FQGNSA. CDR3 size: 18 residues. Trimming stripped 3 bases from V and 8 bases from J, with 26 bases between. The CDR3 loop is CASSFPPDRIEGVDEQFF. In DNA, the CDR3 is TGTGCCAGCAGCTTTCCCCCCGACAGGATAGAGGGAGTTGATGAGCAGTTCTTC.

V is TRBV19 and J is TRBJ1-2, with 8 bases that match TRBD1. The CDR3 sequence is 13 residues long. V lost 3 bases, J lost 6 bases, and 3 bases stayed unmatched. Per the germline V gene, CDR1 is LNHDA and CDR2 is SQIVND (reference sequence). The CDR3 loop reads CASSMSRGHGYTF. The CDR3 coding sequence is TGTGCCAGTAGTATGTCCAGGGGGCATGGCTACACCTTC. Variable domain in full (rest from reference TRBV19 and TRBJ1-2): DGGITQSPKYLFRKEGQNVTLSCEQNLNHDAMYWYRQDPGQGLRLIYYSQIVNDFQKGDIAEGYSVSREKKESFPLTVTSAQKNPTAFYLCASSMSRGHGYTFGSGTRLTVV.

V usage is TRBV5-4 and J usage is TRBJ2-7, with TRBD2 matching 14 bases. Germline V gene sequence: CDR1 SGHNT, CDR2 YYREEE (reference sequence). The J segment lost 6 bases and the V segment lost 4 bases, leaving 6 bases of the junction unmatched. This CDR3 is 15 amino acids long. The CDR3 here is CASSIRTSGGSEQYF. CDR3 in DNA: TGTGCCAGCAGCATCCGGACTAGCGGGGGGAGCGAGCAGTACTTC.

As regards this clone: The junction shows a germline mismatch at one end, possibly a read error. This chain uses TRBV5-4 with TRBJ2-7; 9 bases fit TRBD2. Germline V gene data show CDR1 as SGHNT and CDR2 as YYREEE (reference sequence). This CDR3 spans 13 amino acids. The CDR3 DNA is TGTGCCAGTTCGGAGGTAATAGCGGGAGAGCGGTACTTC. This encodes CASSEVIAGERYF.

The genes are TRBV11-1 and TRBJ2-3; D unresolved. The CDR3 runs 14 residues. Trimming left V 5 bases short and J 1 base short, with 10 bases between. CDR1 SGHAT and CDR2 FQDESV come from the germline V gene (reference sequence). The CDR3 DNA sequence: TGTGCCAGCAGCGAGGAAACCGGCACAGATACGCAGTATTTT. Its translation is CASSEETGTDTQYF.

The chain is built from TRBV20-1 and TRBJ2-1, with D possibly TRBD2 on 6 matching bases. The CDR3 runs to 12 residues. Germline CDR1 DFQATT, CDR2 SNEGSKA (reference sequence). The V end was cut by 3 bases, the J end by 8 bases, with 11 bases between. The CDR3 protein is CSASIADHEQFF. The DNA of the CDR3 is TGCAGTGCTAGTATAGCGGATCATGAGCAGTTCTTC.

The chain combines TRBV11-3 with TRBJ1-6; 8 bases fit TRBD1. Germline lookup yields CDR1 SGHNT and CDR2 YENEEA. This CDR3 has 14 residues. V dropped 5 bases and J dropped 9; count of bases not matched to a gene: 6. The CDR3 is CASSPQGEGSPLHF. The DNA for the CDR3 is TGTGCCAGCAGCCCACAGGGGGAGGGTTCACCCCTCCACTTT.

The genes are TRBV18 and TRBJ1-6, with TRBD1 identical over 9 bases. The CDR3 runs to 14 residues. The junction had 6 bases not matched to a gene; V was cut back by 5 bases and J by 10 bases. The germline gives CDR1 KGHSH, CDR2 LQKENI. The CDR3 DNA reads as TGTGCCAGCTCATCGGGACAGGGCGTATCACCCCTCCACTTT. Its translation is CASSSGQGVSPLHF.

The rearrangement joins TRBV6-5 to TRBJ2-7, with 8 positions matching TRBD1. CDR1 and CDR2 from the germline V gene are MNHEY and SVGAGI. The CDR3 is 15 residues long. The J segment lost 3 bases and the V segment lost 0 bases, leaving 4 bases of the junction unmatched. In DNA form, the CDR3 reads TGTGCCAGCAGTTACTCGGCAGGGGGCCTCTACGAGCAGTACTTC. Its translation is CASSYSAGGLYEQYF.

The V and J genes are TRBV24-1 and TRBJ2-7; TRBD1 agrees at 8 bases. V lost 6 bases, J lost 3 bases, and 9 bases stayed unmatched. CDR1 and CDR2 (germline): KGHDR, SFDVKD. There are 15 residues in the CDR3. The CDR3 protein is CATSLETGEIYEQYF. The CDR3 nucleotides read TGTGCCACCAGTCTGGAGACAGGGGAGATCTACGAGCAGTACTTC.

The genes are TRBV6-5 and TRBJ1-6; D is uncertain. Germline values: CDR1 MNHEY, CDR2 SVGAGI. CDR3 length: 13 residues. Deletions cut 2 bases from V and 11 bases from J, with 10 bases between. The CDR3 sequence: CASSYGEGPPLHF. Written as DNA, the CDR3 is TGTGCCAGCAGTTACGGGGAGGGTCCACCCCTCCACTTT.